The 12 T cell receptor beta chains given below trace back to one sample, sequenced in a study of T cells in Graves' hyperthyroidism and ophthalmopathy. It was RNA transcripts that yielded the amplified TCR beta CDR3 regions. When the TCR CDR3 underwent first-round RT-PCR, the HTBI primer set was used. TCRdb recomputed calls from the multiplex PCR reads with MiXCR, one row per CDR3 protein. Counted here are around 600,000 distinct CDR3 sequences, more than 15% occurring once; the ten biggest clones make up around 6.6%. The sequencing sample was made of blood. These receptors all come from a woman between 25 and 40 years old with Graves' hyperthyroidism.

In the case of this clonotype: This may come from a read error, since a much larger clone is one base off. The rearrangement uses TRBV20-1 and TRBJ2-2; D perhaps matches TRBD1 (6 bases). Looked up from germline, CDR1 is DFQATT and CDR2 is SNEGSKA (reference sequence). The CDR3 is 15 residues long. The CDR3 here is CSARDPIRDTGEPFF. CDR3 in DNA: TGCAGTGCTAGAGATCCTATCCGGGACACCGGGGAGCCGTTTTTT.

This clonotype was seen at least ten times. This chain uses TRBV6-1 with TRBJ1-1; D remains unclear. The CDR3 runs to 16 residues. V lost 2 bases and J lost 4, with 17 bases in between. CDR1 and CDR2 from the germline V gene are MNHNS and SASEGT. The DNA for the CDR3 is TGTGCCAGCAGTGAATTGGAAGTGGGCACAAGCACTGAAGCTTTCTTT. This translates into CASSELEVGTSTEAFF.

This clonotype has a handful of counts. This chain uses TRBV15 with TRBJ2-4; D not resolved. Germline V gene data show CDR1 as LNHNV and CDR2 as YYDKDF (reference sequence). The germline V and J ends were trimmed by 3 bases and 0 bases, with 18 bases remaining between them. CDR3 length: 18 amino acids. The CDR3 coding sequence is TGTGCCACCAGCAGTTTCAACATAGCACCAAAAGCCAAAAACATTCAGTACTTC. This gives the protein CATSSFNIAPKAKNIQYF.

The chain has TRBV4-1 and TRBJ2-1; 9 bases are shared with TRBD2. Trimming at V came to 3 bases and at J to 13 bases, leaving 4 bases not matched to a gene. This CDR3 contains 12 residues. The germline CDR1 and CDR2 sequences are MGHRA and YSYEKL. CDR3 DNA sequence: TGCGCCAGCAGCCAGGGGACTAGCTCCCAGTTCTTC. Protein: CASSQGTSSQFF.

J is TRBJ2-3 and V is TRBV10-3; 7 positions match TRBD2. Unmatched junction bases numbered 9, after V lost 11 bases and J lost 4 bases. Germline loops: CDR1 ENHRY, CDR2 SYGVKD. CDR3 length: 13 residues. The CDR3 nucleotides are TGTGCCGCCACGGGGAGCGGGGCAGATACGCAGTATTTT. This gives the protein CAATGSGADTQYF.

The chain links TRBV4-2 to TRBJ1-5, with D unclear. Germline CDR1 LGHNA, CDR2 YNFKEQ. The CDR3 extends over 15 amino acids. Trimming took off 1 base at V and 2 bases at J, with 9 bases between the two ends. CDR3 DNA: TGTGCCAGCAGCCAAGGTATATGGCGCAATCAGCCCCAGCATTTT. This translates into CASSQGIWRNQPQHF.

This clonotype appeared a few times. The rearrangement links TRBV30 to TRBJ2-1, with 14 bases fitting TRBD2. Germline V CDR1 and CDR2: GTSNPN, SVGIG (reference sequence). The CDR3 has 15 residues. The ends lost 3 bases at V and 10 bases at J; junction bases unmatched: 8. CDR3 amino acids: CAWRPGTSGSREQFF. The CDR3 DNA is TGTGCCTGGAGACCAGGGACTAGCGGGAGCCGGGAGCAGTTCTTC.

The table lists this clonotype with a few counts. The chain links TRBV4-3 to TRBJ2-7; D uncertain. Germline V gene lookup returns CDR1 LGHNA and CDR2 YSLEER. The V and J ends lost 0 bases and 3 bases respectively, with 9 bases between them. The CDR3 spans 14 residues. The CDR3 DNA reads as TGCGCCAGCAGCCAAGAAGGCACGGACTACGAGCAGTACTTC. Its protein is CASSQEGTDYEQYF.

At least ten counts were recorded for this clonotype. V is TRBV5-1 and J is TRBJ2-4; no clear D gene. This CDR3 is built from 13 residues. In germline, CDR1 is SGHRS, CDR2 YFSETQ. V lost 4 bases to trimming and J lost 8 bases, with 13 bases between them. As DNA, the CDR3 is TGCGCCAGCAGCGCCACCCCGAAGGACATTCAGTACTTC. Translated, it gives CASSATPKDIQYF. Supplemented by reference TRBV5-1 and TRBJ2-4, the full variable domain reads KAGVTQTPRYLIKTRGQQVTLSCSPISGHRSVSWYQQTPGQGLQFLFEYFSETQRNKGNFPGRFSGRQFSNSRSEMNVSTLELGDSALYLCASSATPKDIQYFGAGTRLSVL.

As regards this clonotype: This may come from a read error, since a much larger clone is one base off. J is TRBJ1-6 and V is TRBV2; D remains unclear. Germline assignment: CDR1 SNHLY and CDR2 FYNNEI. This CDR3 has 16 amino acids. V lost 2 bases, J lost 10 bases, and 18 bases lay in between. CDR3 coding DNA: TGTGCCAGCAGTGAAAGCCCTGGGAGGGCTTCGTCACCCCTCCACTTT. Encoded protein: CASSESPGRASSPLHF.

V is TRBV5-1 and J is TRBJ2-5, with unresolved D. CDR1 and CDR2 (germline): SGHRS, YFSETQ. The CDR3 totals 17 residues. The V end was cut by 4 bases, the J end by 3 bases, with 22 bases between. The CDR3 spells CASSARPTQFLEETQYF. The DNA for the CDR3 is TGCGCCAGCAGCGCGCGGCCGACTCAGTTTTTGGAAGAGACCCAGTACTTC.

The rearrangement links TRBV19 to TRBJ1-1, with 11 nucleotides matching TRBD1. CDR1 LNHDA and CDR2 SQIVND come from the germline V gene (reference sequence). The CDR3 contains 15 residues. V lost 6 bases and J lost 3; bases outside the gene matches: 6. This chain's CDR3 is CASSHGTGGDTEAFF. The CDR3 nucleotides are TGTGCCAGTAGCCACGGGACAGGGGGTGACACTGAAGCTTTCTTT. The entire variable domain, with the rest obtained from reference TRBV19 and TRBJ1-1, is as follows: DGGITQSPKYLFRKEGQNVTLSCEQNLNHDAMYWYRQDPGQGLRLIYYSQIVNDFQKGDIAEGYSVSREKKESFPLTVTSAQKNPTAFYLCASSHGTGGDTEAFFGQGTRLTVV.